A single sample gave rise to the 20 T cell receptor beta chains below, sequenced in a study of CD8+ T cells in alopecia areata. Reverse transcription of extracted RNA yielded cDNA, which provided the sequencing template. Here immunoSEQ multiplex PCR was the method, and the copy in TCRdb shows in-frame clones only, minus some. The sample shows 200,000 to 250,000 clones, about 60% of them seen only once. The sequences come from CD4+ T cells sorted from blood, collected at week 0. The origin of the receptors is a human donor with alopecia areata.

The genes are TRBV7-2 and TRBJ2-2; D unclear. This CDR3 has 11 residues. Per germline, CDR1 SGHTA and CDR2 FQGNSA. The V end was cut by 4 bases, the J end by 13 bases, with 10 bases between. Here the CDR3 reads CASSSTLGLFF. The DNA of the CDR3 is TGTGCCAGCAGCTCAACCTTAGGGCTGTTTTTT.

The V gene is TRBV7-8, the J gene TRBJ1-4; possible D gene TRBD1, 5 bases. Germline V CDR1 and CDR2: SGHVS, FQNEAQ. The CDR3 runs to 15 residues. V lost 5 bases to trimming and J lost 4 bases, with 14 bases between them. The DNA for the CDR3 is TGTGCCAGCAGCCCTTTCGGGACGGTTAATGAAAAACTGTTTTTT. This encodes CASSPFGTVNEKLFF.

This clone was seen more than once but under ten times. The rearrangement links TRBV28 to TRBJ1-2; TRBD1 matches at 7 bases. The CDR3 covers 14 residues. Trimming removed 6 bases from V and 3 bases from J; junction bases left unmatched: 7. In germline, CDR1 is MDHEN, CDR2 SYDVKM. In DNA form, the CDR3 reads TGTGCCAGCAGCCCGGGACAGAACTACTATGGCTACACCTTC. The encoded protein is CASSPGQNYYGYTF.

The rearrangement joins TRBV5-1 to TRBJ2-7, with D unresolved. V was trimmed by 4 bases and J by 9 bases, leaving 14 bases between them. The germline gives CDR1 SGHRS, CDR2 YFSETQ. The CDR3 runs to 12 residues. CDR3 coding DNA: TGCGCCAGCAGCCCCGACAAGTTCGGGCAGTACTTC. This gives the protein CASSPDKFGQYF.

The rearrangement uses TRBV29-1 and TRBJ2-3, with D unresolved. Between the trimmed V and J ends, which lost 4 bases and 2 bases, there was a span of 16 bases. The CDR3 contains 15 residues. Germline loops: CDR1 SQVTM, CDR2 ANQGSEA. CDR3 amino acids: CSVVSVGRFTDTQYF. In DNA form, the CDR3 reads TGCAGCGTTGTAAGTGTTGGCAGATTCACAGATACGCAGTATTTT.

This clone has just a few counts. V gene TRBV5-1 combines with J gene TRBJ1-6, with D unclear. The CDR3 has 14 amino acids. Trimming took off 5 bases at V and 15 bases at J, with 21 bases between the two ends. CDR1 and CDR2 (germline): SGHRS, YFSETQ. Here the CDR3 reads CASRPGESTHLLHF. CDR3 nucleotide sequence: TGCGCCAGCAGACCTGGGGAGTCAACACATCTCCTCCACTTT.

This clone was seen a handful of times. V is TRBV7-3 and J is TRBJ2-2, with TRBD1 matching over 8 bases. From germline, CDR1 is SGHTA and CDR2 FQGTGA. This CDR3 has 15 amino acids. With 5 bases clipped from V and 7 bases from J, the junction kept 9 bases outside the gene matches. The CDR3 DNA reads as TGTGCCAGCAGCAACAGGACAGGGATAAGCGGGGAGCTGTTTTTT. It specifies CASSNRTGISGELFF.

This sequence joins TRBV5-1 and TRBJ1-2, with D possibly matching TRBD1 (5 bases). The germline CDR1 and CDR2 sequences are SGHRS and YFSETQ. V was shortened by 0 bases and J by 6 bases, with 12 bases between the two germline ends. The CDR3 length is 14 residues. The CDR3 sequence: CASSLERGTDGYTF. CDR3 DNA: TGCGCCAGCAGCTTGGAACGTGGGACCGATGGCTACACCTTC.

This clone was found a few times. V usage is TRBV27 and J usage is TRBJ1-2; the match to TRBD1 covers 11 bases. CDR1 MNHEY and CDR2 SMNVEV come from the germline V gene (reference sequence). CDR3 length: 17 residues. Trimming removed 6 bases from V and 3 bases from J; junction bases left unmatched: 12. The DNA for the CDR3 is TGTGCCAGCAGACCAGGCCGGGACAGGGGGTACTACTATGGCTACACCTTC. This codes for CASRPGRDRGYYYGYTF.

This chain links TRBV10-3 with TRBJ1-5; 7 positions agree with TRBD1. The V gene's germline CDR1 is ENHRY and CDR2 SYGVKD. The V and J ends lost 1 base and 3 bases, in that order; junction bases with no gene match: 9. The CDR3 is 17 amino acids. The CDR3 region is CAISEYSVGQNNQPQHF. Written as DNA, the CDR3 is TGTGCCATCAGTGAGTACTCCGTGGGACAGAACAATCAGCCCCAGCATTTT.

This clone was found once. The genes are TRBV7-8 and TRBJ2-1; TRBD2 aligns across 8 bases. The length of the CDR3 is 14 residues. After removal of 3 bases from V and 6 bases from J, the junction contained 4 bases not matched to a gene. CDR1 and CDR2 from the germline V gene are SGHVS and FQNEAQ. CDR3 in amino acids: CASSLGTRINEQFF. DNA for the CDR3: TGTGCCAGCAGCTTGGGGACTAGGATCAATGAGCAGTTCTTC.

This clone occurred a few times. V and J are TRBV29-1 and TRBJ2-2; weak D call: TRBD1 (5 bases). Germline-derived CDR1 and CDR2 are SQVTM and ANQGSEA. The ends were cut back, 6 bases at V and 4 bases at J, with 15 bases in the middle. The CDR3 is 14 amino acids. Here the CDR3 DNA reads TGCAGCGTCGTCGGTTCCAGGGTCACCGGGGAGCTGTTTTTT. This translates into CSVVGSRVTGELFF.

V usage is TRBV5-4 and J usage is TRBJ1-1, with TRBD1 matching 8 bases. Germline assignment: CDR1 SGHNT and CDR2 YYREEE (reference sequence). J lost 1 base, V lost 5 bases, and 13 bases had no gene match. CDR3 length: 17 amino acids. As DNA, the CDR3 is TGTGCCAGCAGGAGTCGATCTACCGGGACAGGGAACACTGAAGCTTTCTTT. The encoded protein is CASRSRSTGTGNTEAFF.

This chain uses TRBV6-1 with TRBJ1-2, with TRBD1 identical over 8 bases. The V gene's germline CDR1 is MNHNS and CDR2 SASEGT. The CDR3 is made up of 15 amino acids. V gave up 8 bases and J gave up 3 bases; unmatched junction bases: 11. CDR3 amino acids: CASVNRDRLYYGYTF. The DNA of the CDR3 is TGTGCCAGCGTTAACCGGGACAGGCTCTACTATGGCTACACCTTC.

The chain is built from TRBV23-1 and TRBJ2-5; the D call may be TRBD1 or TRBD2 (6 bases each). TRBV23-1 is labeled an ORF, and its function is uncertain. CDR3 length: 15 residues. The V and J ends lost 8 bases and 5 bases respectively, with 21 bases between them. Written as DNA, the CDR3 is TGCGCCAGCGTCACCCTCGGGGGCAGGGTGGAGACCCAGTACTTC. Translated: CASVTLGGRVETQYF.

This clone was detected many times. The V call is TRBV7-6, the J call TRBJ1-3; no definite D call. Germline assignment: CDR1 SGHVS and CDR2 FNYEAQ. This CDR3 spans 15 amino acids. With 1 base removed from V and 2 bases from J, the gap between germline ends came to 9 bases. CDR3 in amino acids: CASSLGTGPGNTIYF. CDR3 nucleotides: TGTGCCAGCAGCTTAGGGACTGGGCCTGGAAACACCATATATTTT.

The chain couples TRBV19 to TRBJ1-2; 10 positions match TRBD1. CDR1 is LNHDA and CDR2 is SQIVND in the germline V gene (reference sequence). This CDR3 has 16 amino acids. With V trimmed by 8 bases and J by 2 bases, 11 bases remained unmatched. The chain's CDR3 is CASLNRQGALNYGYTF. The CDR3 DNA follows: TGTGCCAGTTTAAATCGACAGGGGGCTTTGAACTATGGCTACACCTTC.

The chain has TRBV2 and TRBJ2-2; 10 nucleotides match TRBD1. The CDR3 spans 15 residues. CDR1 is SNHLY and CDR2 is FYNNEI in the germline V gene. V shed 6 bases and J 3 bases; nucleotides not matched to a gene: 4. The chain's CDR3 is CASRPGTGDTGELFF. As DNA, the CDR3 is TGTGCCAGCAGGCCCGGGACAGGGGACACCGGGGAGCTGTTTTTT. The full variable domain, its missing parts supplied by reference TRBV2 and TRBJ2-2, is EPEVTQTPSHQVTQMGQEVILRCVPISNHLYFYWYRQILGQKVEFLVSFYNNEISEKSEIFDDQFSVERPDGSNFTLKIRSTKLEDSAMYFCASRPGTGDTGELFFGEGSRLTVL.

The chain joins TRBV27 to TRBJ2-6, with D tentatively TRBD1 (6 bases). Germline loops: CDR1 MNHEY, CDR2 SMNVEV (reference sequence). V lost 7 bases to trimming and J lost 2 bases, with 6 bases between them. CDR3 length: 13 residues. Written as DNA, the CDR3 is TGTGCCAGCAAGGGGGCTGGGGCCAACGTCCTGACTTTC. Protein: CASKGAGANVLTF.

The chain combines TRBV4-1 with TRBJ2-2; D unresolved. The CDR3 spans 14 residues. V was trimmed by 2 bases and J by 6 bases, leaving 10 bases between them. Germline assignment: CDR1 MGHRA and CDR2 YSYEKL. CDR3 sequence (DNA): TGCGCCAGCAGCCAAATCAAAGTCGCCGGGGAGCTGTTTTTT. Translating it yields CASSQIKVAGELFF.